The source of this T cell receptor beta chain is a study of blood T cell repertoires in COVID-19. Study-wide context: Sites across the United States, Italy and Spain contributed samples from acute and convalescent COVID-19.

This CDR3 is 14 amino acids long. Germline values: CDR1 LGHNA, CDR2 YNFKEQ. Trimming removed 1 base at V and 4 bases at J, with 9 bases between. Participants classified as exposed had met a COVID-19 case within 2 weeks before study entry. Assay: immunoSEQ multiplex PCR; the TCRdb copy retains only in-frame clones and omits some. The top ten hold around 3.2% of the sample, which has about 250,000 clones, 88% seen once. The V and J genes are TRBV4-2 and TRBJ2-3, with D perhaps TRBD2 (6 bases). Sample: PBMCs or T cells enriched from blood (not recorded which). The source of this sequence is a woman between 40 and 50 years old who had been exposed to COVID-19. DNA for the CDR3: TGTGCCAGCAGCCAAGGTGGGAGGTCAGATACGCAGTATTTT. It specifies CASSQGGRSDTQYF.